This is a list of T cell receptor beta chains from one sample in a study of T cell responses to AZD1222 COVID-19 vaccine. Assay: immunoSEQ multiplex PCR; the TCRdb copy retains only in-frame clones and omits some. This table has 90,000 to 120,000 clones, approximately 92% appearing once. This material consisted of peripheral blood, taken 28 days after the second AZD1222 dose. Receptors originate from an adult who received the AZD1222 COVID-19 vaccine. Both conserved end residues are part of each CDR3. A D gene is named only where the DNA matches it firmly. Expanded clones get a size class; other rows say once, few or many, or leave the size out.

v_call: TRBV5-1; d_call: -; clone_size: -; j_call: TRBJ2-7; cdr3_nt: TGCGCCAGCAGCTTGGCGGACAGTGGAGACGAGCAGTACTTC; cdr3_aa: CASSLADSGDEQYF
v_call: TRBV27; d_call: TRBD2; clone_size: -; j_call: TRBJ2-7; cdr3_nt: TGTGCCAGCGCGGTTCTAGCGGGAGGCTACGAGCAGTACTTC; cdr3_aa: CASAVLAGGYEQYF
v_call: TRBV11-2; d_call: -; clone_size: -; j_call: TRBJ1-5; cdr3_nt: TGTGCCAGCAGCCCCGGTACCCGAGGCAATCAGCCCCAGCATTTT; cdr3_aa: CASSPGTRGNQPQHF
v_call: TRBV20-1; d_call: -; clone_size: -; j_call: TRBJ2-5; cdr3_nt: TGCAGTGCTAGTGCCCTCCCCAGTCAAGAGACCCAGTACTTC; cdr3_aa: CSASALPSQETQYF
v_call: TRBV5-6; d_call: -; clone_size: -; j_call: TRBJ1-5; cdr3_nt: TGTGCCAGCAGCTTGAGCAATCAGCCCCAGCATTTT; cdr3_aa: CASSLSNQPQHF
v_call: TRBV3-1/TRBV3-2; d_call: TRBD1; clone_size: -; j_call: TRBJ1-6; cdr3_nt: TGTGCCAGCAGCCAAGGGACAGGGGGGCCTCTCGGCAGTCGTAATTCACCCCTCCACTTT; cdr3_aa: CASSQGTGGPLGSRNSPLHF
v_call: TRBV7-2; d_call: TRBD2; clone_size: -; j_call: TRBJ2-1; cdr3_nt: TGTGCCAGCAGCTCGAGCGGAATAGCGGGGACCTACAATGAGCAGTTCTTC; cdr3_aa: CASSSSGIAGTYNEQFF
v_call: TRBV5-1; d_call: -; clone_size: -; j_call: TRBJ1-3; cdr3_nt: TGCGCCAGCAGCTTGGAGGGAAATGGAAACACCATATATTTT; cdr3_aa: CASSLEGNGNTIYF
v_call: TRBV6-5; d_call: -; clone_size: once; j_call: TRBJ2-2; cdr3_nt: TGTGCCAGCAGTTCGGGGCAGGAAACCGGGGAGCTGTTTTTT; cdr3_aa: CASSSGQETGELFF
v_call: TRBV28; d_call: -; clone_size: -; j_call: TRBJ1-2; cdr3_nt: TGTGCCAGCGCTCCCGCGGGCCCTCCGACCGGCTACACCTTC; cdr3_aa: CASAPAGPPTGYTF
v_call: TRBV19; d_call: -; clone_size: -; j_call: TRBJ1-2; cdr3_nt: TGTGCCAGTAGTAACAGTAACTATGGCTACACCTTC; cdr3_aa: CASSNSNYGYTF
v_call: TRBV27; d_call: TRBD2; clone_size: -; j_call: TRBJ2-1; cdr3_nt: TGTGCCAGCAGTTCAATAGCGGGAACTTCCTACAATGAGCAGTTCTTC; cdr3_aa: CASSSIAGTSYNEQFF
v_call: TRBV7-9; d_call: -; clone_size: -; j_call: TRBJ1-1; cdr3_nt: TGTGCCAGCAGCTTAGGGACGAACACTGAAGCTTTCTTT; cdr3_aa: CASSLGTNTEAFF
v_call: TRBV4-3; d_call: TRBD1; clone_size: -; j_call: TRBJ1-5; cdr3_nt: TGCGCCAGCAGCCAAGAACCTCCCGGGACAGCTAGCAATCAGCCCCAGCATTTT; cdr3_aa: CASSQEPPGTASNQPQHF
v_call: TRBV18; d_call: -; clone_size: -; j_call: TRBJ2-4; cdr3_nt: TGTGCCAGCTCACCACCCCGGGGAACCGTAGCCAAAAACATTCAGTACTTC; cdr3_aa: CASSPPRGTVAKNIQYF
v_call: TRBV11-3; d_call: -; clone_size: -; j_call: TRBJ2-7; cdr3_nt: TGTGCCAGCAGCCGCGGGACGGGAAACTCCTACGAGCAGTACTTC; cdr3_aa: CASSRGTGNSYEQYF
v_call: TRBV19; d_call: -; clone_size: -; j_call: TRBJ1-1; cdr3_nt: TGTGCCAGTAGTATAGATGATCGGGGACTGAACACTGAAGCTTTCTTT; cdr3_aa: CASSIDDRGLNTEAFF
v_call: TRBV28; d_call: -; clone_size: -; j_call: TRBJ2-2; cdr3_nt: TGTGCCAGCAGGCGGACGGGGAACACCGGGGAGCTGTTTTTT; cdr3_aa: CASRRTGNTGELFF
v_call: TRBV19; d_call: TRBD1; clone_size: -; j_call: TRBJ1-5; cdr3_nt: TGTGCCATTATTATATTTTTAACACGACAGGGGATGTCGAGGACGGGTCAGCCCCAGCATTTT; cdr3_aa: CAIIIFLTRQGMSRTGQPQHF
v_call: TRBV3-1/TRBV3-2; d_call: TRBD1; clone_size: -; j_call: TRBJ2-2; cdr3_nt: TGTGCCAGCAGAACAGGGGGCGGGACCGGGGAGCTGTTTTTT; cdr3_aa: CASRTGGGTGELFF
v_call: TRBV6-5; d_call: -; clone_size: -; j_call: TRBJ1-6; cdr3_nt: TGTGCCAGCAGTTTTGGGGGTTGGGACAATTCACCCCTCCACTTT; cdr3_aa: CASSFGGWDNSPLHF
v_call: TRBV30; d_call: -; clone_size: -; j_call: TRBJ1-6; cdr3_nt: TGTGCCTGGAGTGTTCAGGGCCCCTCACCCCTCCACTTT; cdr3_aa: CAWSVQGPSPLHF
v_call: TRBV4-1; d_call: TRBD1; clone_size: -; j_call: TRBJ2-4; cdr3_nt: TGCGCCAGCAGCCAAGAGCAGGGGGCATACATTCAGTACTTC; cdr3_aa: CASSQEQGAYIQYF
v_call: TRBV5-1; d_call: -; clone_size: -; j_call: TRBJ2-1; cdr3_nt: TGCGCCAGCAGCTCGAGCGGAAGATACAATGAGCAGTTCTTC; cdr3_aa: CASSSSGRYNEQFF
v_call: TRBV4-2; d_call: -; clone_size: -; j_call: TRBJ1-3; cdr3_nt: TGTGCCAGCAGCCAGCGGACAGAAAACACCATATATTTT; cdr3_aa: CASSQRTENTIYF
v_call: TRBV10-3; d_call: TRBD1; clone_size: -; j_call: TRBJ1-1; cdr3_nt: TGTGCCATCAGTGAGTATCCTGACAGGGTTAAAGCTTTCTTT; cdr3_aa: CAISEYPDRVKAFF
v_call: TRBV7-9; d_call: TRBD1; clone_size: -; j_call: TRBJ1-5; cdr3_nt: TGTGCCAGCCAGGGGGGCTACGGCAATCAGCCCCAGCATTTT; cdr3_aa: CASQGGYGNQPQHF
v_call: TRBV18; d_call: TRBD1; clone_size: -; j_call: TRBJ1-2; cdr3_nt: TGTGCCAGCTCATCGGGGACAGGGGGGAGCGACTATGGCTACACCTTC; cdr3_aa: CASSSGTGGSDYGYTF
v_call: TRBV3-1/TRBV3-2; d_call: -; clone_size: -; j_call: TRBJ1-2; cdr3_nt: TGTGCCAGCAGCCAAGGGATAGCAGCTAACTATGGCTACACCTTC; cdr3_aa: CASSQGIAANYGYTF
v_call: TRBV6-5; d_call: -; clone_size: -; j_call: TRBJ2-3; cdr3_nt: TGTGCCAGCAGTTACATCTCAGTGAACACAGATACGCAGTATTTT; cdr3_aa: CASSYISVNTDTQYF
v_call: TRBV12-3/TRBV12-4; d_call: -; clone_size: -; j_call: TRBJ1-2; cdr3_nt: TGTGCCAGCAGTCCGGATGGCATCTATGGCTACACCTTC; cdr3_aa: CASSPDGIYGYTF
v_call: TRBV6-2/TRBV6-3; d_call: -; clone_size: -; j_call: TRBJ1-2; cdr3_nt: TGTGCCAGCAGTTACCCACCCTATGATGGCTACACCTTC; cdr3_aa: CASSYPPYDGYTF
v_call: TRBV5-1; d_call: TRBD1; clone_size: -; j_call: TRBJ2-7; cdr3_nt: TGCGCCAGCAGACAGGGGCCCGGCTACGAGCAGTACTTC; cdr3_aa: CASRQGPGYEQYF
v_call: TRBV5-1; d_call: TRBD1; clone_size: -; j_call: TRBJ1-1; cdr3_nt: TGCGCCAGCAGCTCCGCGCAGGGGGCGGGCGCTATGAACACTGAAGCTTTCTTT; cdr3_aa: CASSSAQGAGAMNTEAFF
v_call: TRBV6-5; d_call: -; clone_size: -; j_call: TRBJ1-1; cdr3_nt: TGTGCCAGCAGCCGCATCGGGAGTCGGAACACTGAAGCTTTCTTT; cdr3_aa: CASSRIGSRNTEAFF
v_call: TRBV7-8; d_call: TRBD1; clone_size: -; j_call: TRBJ2-1; cdr3_nt: TGTGCCAGCAGCTTAGCGGGGACAGGGTTCAATGAGCAGTTCTTC; cdr3_aa: CASSLAGTGFNEQFF
v_call: TRBV5-4; d_call: -; clone_size: -; j_call: TRBJ2-7; cdr3_nt: TGTGCCAGCAGCTTTAGGACAACCTACGAGCAGTACTTC; cdr3_aa: CASSFRTTYEQYF
v_call: TRBV29-1; d_call: TRBD1; clone_size: -; j_call: TRBJ2-2; cdr3_nt: TGCAGCGTTGAAAGGGGGCCCCAGAACACCGGGGAGCTGTTTTTT; cdr3_aa: CSVERGPQNTGELFF
v_call: TRBV5-1; d_call: -; clone_size: -; j_call: TRBJ2-3; cdr3_nt: TGCGCCAGCAGAGAAACCGCCGCGGGGCGCACAGATACGCAGTATTTT; cdr3_aa: CASRETAAGRTDTQYF
v_call: TRBV4-1; d_call: -; clone_size: -; j_call: TRBJ1-4; cdr3_nt: TGCGCCAGCAGCCAAGATCGAGGGGGAGGTAATGAAAAACTGTTTTTT; cdr3_aa: CASSQDRGGGNEKLFF
v_call: TRBV9; d_call: -; clone_size: -; j_call: TRBJ1-3; cdr3_nt: TGTGCCAGCAGCGCTCCGGGACACGGGGCCGGAAACACCATATATTTT; cdr3_aa: CASSAPGHGAGNTIYF